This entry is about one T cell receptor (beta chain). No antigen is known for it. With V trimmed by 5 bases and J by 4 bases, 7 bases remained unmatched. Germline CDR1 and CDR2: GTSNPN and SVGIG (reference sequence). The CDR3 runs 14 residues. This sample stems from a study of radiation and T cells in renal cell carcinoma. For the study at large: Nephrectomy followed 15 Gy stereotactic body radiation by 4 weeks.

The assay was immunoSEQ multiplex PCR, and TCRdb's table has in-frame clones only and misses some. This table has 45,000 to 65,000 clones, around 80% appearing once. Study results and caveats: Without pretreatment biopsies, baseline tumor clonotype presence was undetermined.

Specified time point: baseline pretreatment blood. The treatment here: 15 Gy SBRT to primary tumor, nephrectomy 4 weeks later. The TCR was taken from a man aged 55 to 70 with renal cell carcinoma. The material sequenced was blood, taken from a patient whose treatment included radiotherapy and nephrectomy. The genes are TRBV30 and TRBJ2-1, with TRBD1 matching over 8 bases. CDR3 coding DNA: TGTGCCTGGGTCCTGGACAGGGTTTACAATGAGCAGTTCTTC. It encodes CAWVLDRVYNEQFF.